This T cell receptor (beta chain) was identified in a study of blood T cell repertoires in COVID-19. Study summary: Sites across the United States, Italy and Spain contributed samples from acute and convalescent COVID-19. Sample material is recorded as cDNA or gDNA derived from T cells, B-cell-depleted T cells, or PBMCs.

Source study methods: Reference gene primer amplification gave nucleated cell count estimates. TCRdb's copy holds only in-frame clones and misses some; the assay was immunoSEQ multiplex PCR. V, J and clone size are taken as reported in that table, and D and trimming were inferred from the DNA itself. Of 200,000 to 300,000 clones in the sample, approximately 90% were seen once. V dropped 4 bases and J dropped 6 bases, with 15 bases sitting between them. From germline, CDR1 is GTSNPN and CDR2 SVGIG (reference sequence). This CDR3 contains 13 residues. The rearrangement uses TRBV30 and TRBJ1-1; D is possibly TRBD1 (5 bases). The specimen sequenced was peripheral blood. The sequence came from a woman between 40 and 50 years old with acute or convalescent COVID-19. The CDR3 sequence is CAWTRGTGAEAFF. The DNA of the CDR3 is TGTGCCTGGACCCGAGGGACGGGGGCTGAAGCTTTCTTT.